This TCR beta chain was found in a study of blood T cell repertoires in COVID-19. The J segment lost 0 bases and the V segment lost 3 bases, leaving 12 bases of the junction unmatched. The CDR3 loop spans 18 amino acids. Germline lookup yields CDR1 SGHTA and CDR2 FQGNSA. Some clones are missing from TCRdb's copy, which holds only in-frame ones; the method was immunoSEQ multiplex PCR. In the table there are some 200,000 clones, approximately 87% of which are singletons. The chain combines TRBV7-2 with TRBJ2-3; TRBD1 matches at 7 bases. The sequence derives from a woman aged 50 to 60 with acute or convalescent COVID-19. The sequencing sample was made of peripheral blood. CDR3 in DNA: TGTGCCAGCAGCTTGAGGGGGCCCTTCGTCCCCAGCACAGATACGCAGTATTTT. This sequence encodes CASSLRGPFVPSTDTQYF.